A single sample is the source of the 16 T cell receptor beta chains below, sequenced in a study of T cell responses to AZD1222 COVID-19 vaccine. Assay: immunoSEQ multiplex PCR; the TCRdb copy retains only in-frame clones and omits some. The repertoire holds just over 80,000 clones, with about nine tenths as singletons. The sequencing used peripheral blood, collected on day 0 of AZD1222 vaccination. These receptors were collected from an adult in good health.

V is TRBV30 and J is TRBJ2-7, with no clear D. CDR3 length: 14 residues. The V and J ends lost 2 bases and 9 bases respectively, with 20 bases between them. CDR1 and CDR2 from the germline V gene are GTSNPN and SVGIG (reference sequence). Here the CDR3 reads CAWSPTLNDLRQYF. In nucleotides, the CDR3 is TGTGCCTGGAGTCCCACACTCAATGACCTGAGGCAGTACTTC.

The DNA for the CDR3 is TGTGCCAGCTCACCACGGGGGGGCGACAATGAAAAACTGTTTTTT. Its translation: CASSPRGGDNEKLFF. This chain links TRBV18 with TRBJ1-4; the D gene is possibly TRBD1 (6 bases). CDR3 size: 15 residues. Trimming stripped 1 base from V and 5 bases from J, with 11 bases between. Germline values: CDR1 KGHSH, CDR2 LQKENI.

The chain couples TRBV5-6 to TRBJ1-1; perhaps TRBD1 as D (5 bases). V was clipped by 1 base and J by 1 base, with 5 bases between them. Germline CDR1 SGHDT, CDR2 YYEEEE. This CDR3 has 13 residues. The CDR3 here is CASSLQGNTEAFF. The CDR3 region has the DNA TGTGCCAGCAGCTTGCAGGGGAACACTGAAGCTTTCTTT.

The chain joins TRBV13 to TRBJ1-2; possibly TRBD1 for D (5 bases). The germline CDR1 and CDR2 sequences are PRHDT and FYEKMQ (reference sequence). There are 15 residues in the CDR3. V dropped 2 bases and J dropped 2 bases, with 12 bases sitting between them. The CDR3 sequence is CASSLMGEGNYGYTF. The CDR3, as DNA: TGTGCCAGCAGCTTAATGGGGGAGGGCAACTATGGCTACACCTTC.

The CDR3 DNA reads TGTGCCAGCAGTCGGGATGTCGGGGCAGATACGCAGTATTTT. It is translated as CASSRDVGADTQYF. V is TRBV6-4 and J is TRBJ2-3, with D tentatively TRBD2 (5 bases). The germline CDR1 and CDR2 sequences are MRHNA and SNTAGT. The CDR3 is 14 amino acids. V lost 5 bases and J 4 bases, leaving 13 bases between the germline ends.

J is TRBJ1-1 and V is TRBV10-1; possible D gene TRBD1, 6 bases. Germline V gene sequence: CDR1 WNHNN, CDR2 SYGVQD (reference sequence). The CDR3 totals 13 residues. Between the trimmed V and J ends, which lost 3 bases and 4 bases, there was a span of 9 bases. CDR3 amino acids: CASSDRGGTEAFF. In nucleotides, the CDR3 is TGCGCCAGCAGTGACAGGGGAGGCACTGAAGCTTTCTTT.

V gene TRBV7-8 combines with J gene TRBJ1-1; D is unresolved. CDR3 length: 13 amino acids. The germline CDR1 and CDR2 sequences are SGHVS and FQNEAQ. Trimming took off 2 bases at V and 2 bases at J, with 6 bases between the two ends. The CDR3 spells CASSLIPNTEAFF. The CDR3, as DNA: TGTGCCAGCAGCTTAATTCCCAACACTGAAGCTTTCTTT. Using reference TRBV7-8 and TRBJ1-1 for the parts outside the CDR3, the full variable domain is GAGVSQSPRYKVAKRGQDVALRCDPISGHVSLFWYQQALGQGPEFLTYFQNEAQLDKSGLPSDRFFAERPEGSVSTLKIQRTQQEDSAVYLCASSLIPNTEAFFGQGTRLTVV.

Only a few counts were recorded for this clone. The chain recombines TRBV6-2 or TRBV6-3 with TRBJ2-2, with 8 nucleotides matching TRBD1. This CDR3 has 17 residues. Germline V CDR1 and CDR2: MNHEY, SVGEGT. Trimming took 5 bases from V and 9 from J; bases not matched to a gene: 17. CDR3 sequence reads: CASSVLDNRGWLRELFF. DNA of the CDR3: TGTGCCAGCAGTGTCCTGGATAACAGGGGGTGGCTTCGGGAGCTGTTTTTT.

This sequence joins TRBV6-6 and TRBJ1-1; D might be TRBD1 (5 bases). The germline gives CDR1 MNHNY, CDR2 SVGAGI (reference sequence). The CDR3 loop spans 13 amino acids. The V and J ends lost 5 bases and 6 bases respectively, with 13 bases between them. For the CDR3, the DNA is TGTGCCAGCAGTACGACAGTATTCCCTGAAGCTTTCTTT. Its protein product is CASSTTVFPEAFF.

This clone was picked up one time. V is TRBV4-1 and J is TRBJ2-6; 10 bases fit TRBD1. CDR1 is MGHRA and CDR2 is YSYEKL in the germline V gene. Trimming cost V 4 bases and J 0 bases; bases outside gene matches: 9. The CDR3 totals 19 residues. CDR3 DNA sequence: TGCGCCAGCAGCCCGATACCGGGACAGGGGACCTCTGGGGCCAACGTCCTGACTTTC. It translates to CASSPIPGQGTSGANVLTF.

V gene TRBV19 combines with J gene TRBJ1-4, with 7 bases aligning to TRBD1. Germline CDR1 LNHDA, CDR2 SQIVND (reference sequence). The junction had 11 bases not matched to a gene; V was cut back by 7 bases and J by 0 bases. The CDR3 is 17 residues long. The CDR3 bases are TGTGCCAGTACCCTGGGACAGACCACGACAACTAATGAAAAACTGTTTTTT. This translates into CASTLGQTTTTNEKLFF.

The chain is built from TRBV5-1 and TRBJ2-3; 10 nucleotides match TRBD2. J lost 4 bases, V lost 6 bases, and 11 bases had no gene match. Germline V CDR1 and CDR2: SGHRS, YFSETQ. The CDR3 extends over 16 amino acids. The CDR3 region is CASNGRAGGRSDTQYF. The DNA of the CDR3 is TGCGCCAGCAACGGCAGAGCGGGGGGGCGGTCAGATACGCAGTATTTT.

This rearrangement joins TRBV9 to TRBJ1-1; maybe TRBD1 (6 bases). Germline loops: CDR1 SGDLS, CDR2 YYNGEE. This CDR3 is built from 14 residues. The V gene lost 3 bases and the J gene lost 3 bases, with 12 bases spanning the gap. This chain's CDR3 is CASSAEQGYTEAFF. The CDR3 DNA follows: TGTGCCAGCAGCGCCGAACAGGGTTACACTGAAGCTTTCTTT.

V gene TRBV27 combines with J gene TRBJ2-5; possibly TRBD1 for D (5 bases). The CDR3 runs 13 residues. The germline V and J ends were trimmed by 5 bases and 0 bases, with 7 bases remaining between them. Germline V gene data show CDR1 as MNHEY and CDR2 as SMNVEV (reference sequence). The CDR3 loop is CASSDRYQETQYF. The CDR3 bases are TGTGCCAGCAGTGACAGATACCAAGAGACCCAGTACTTC.

This rearrangement joins TRBV4-1 to TRBJ1-2; D uncertain. Germline-derived CDR1 and CDR2 are MGHRA and YSYEKL. The CDR3 consists of 13 residues. V was trimmed by 3 bases and J by 7 bases, leaving 12 bases between them. The CDR3 is CASSHSVTRGYTF. CDR3 nucleotides: TGCGCCAGCAGCCACTCGGTTACTCGTGGCTACACCTTC.

A note on this clone: Additional DNA sequences in this sample encode the identical CDR3. The chain employs TRBV19 and TRBJ2-1; 11 bases agree with TRBD2. J was trimmed by 7 bases and V by 6 bases; bases with no gene match: 2. The length of the CDR3 is 13 residues. CDR1 is LNHDA and CDR2 is SQIVND in the germline V gene (reference sequence). The CDR3 DNA sequence: TGTGCCAGTAGAACTAGCGGGGGAAATGAGCAGTTCTTC. Its translation is CASRTSGGNEQFF.